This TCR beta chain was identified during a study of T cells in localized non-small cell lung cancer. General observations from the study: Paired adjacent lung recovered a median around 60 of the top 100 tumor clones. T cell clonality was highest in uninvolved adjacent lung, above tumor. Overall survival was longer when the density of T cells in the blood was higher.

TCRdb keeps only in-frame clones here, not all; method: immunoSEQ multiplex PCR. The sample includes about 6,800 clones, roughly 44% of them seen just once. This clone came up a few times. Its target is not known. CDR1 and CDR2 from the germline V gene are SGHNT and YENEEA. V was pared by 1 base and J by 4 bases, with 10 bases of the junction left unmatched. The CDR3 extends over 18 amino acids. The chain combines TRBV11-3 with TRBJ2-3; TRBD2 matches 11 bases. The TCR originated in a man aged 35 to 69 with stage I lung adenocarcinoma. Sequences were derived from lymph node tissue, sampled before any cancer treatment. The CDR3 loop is CASSLGGFSGGAADTQYF. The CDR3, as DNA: TGTGCCAGCAGCTTAGGCGGGTTTAGCGGGGGGGCCGCAGATACGCAGTATTTT.